The source of this T cell receptor beta chain is a study of cytomegalovirus exposure and HLA in healthy donors. In the study overall: The Caucasian-associated ancestry cluster held 65% to 85% of a few hundred genotyped donors. Study-level findings and limits: In an earlier analysis, productive rearrangement rates for most beta V segments clustered near 87% or 30%.

Comment on this clone: Its antigen is unidentified.

Amplification used 60 Vbeta primers and 13 Jbeta primers. Generated by immunoSEQ multiplex PCR, the TCRdb table keeps only in-frame clones and is missing some. The sample records 150,000 to 180,000 clones, 65% to 75% being singletons. This CDR3 is built from 15 residues. The V end was cut by 5 bases, the J end by 6 bases, with 20 bases between. Germline V gene data show CDR1 as MNHNY and CDR2 as SVGAGI (reference sequence). The TCR comes from a man between 18 and 35 years old in good health and CMV-seronegative. The chain uses TRBV6-6 and TRBJ2-7; possible D gene TRBD1, 6 bases. Input material: PBMCs. CDR3 coding DNA: TGTGCCAGCAGTGGGGGCGTTCAAGGGGGAGCCGAGCAGTACGTC. Amino acid sequence: CASSGGVQGGAEQYV.